These T cell receptor beta chains were read from a single sample in a study of identical twins. TCRdb fed the 5' RACE reads into MiXCR, producing one record per CDR3 protein. The profile covers roughly 690,000 distinct CDR3 sequences, with less than 7% appearing a single time and roughly 2% taken by the ten largest. The source material was naive T cells sorted from blood. These TCRs come from a man aged 18 to 30 in good health. The CDR3 runs from the conserved cysteine through the conserved F or W. The D gene is left open where the match is weak. Expanded clones get a size class; other rows say once, few or many, or leave the size out.

clone_size d_call j_call v_call cdr3_nt cdr3_aa
many - TRBJ1-1 TRBV20-1 TGCAGTGCCAATTATGGCAGGAAGAACACTGAAGCTTTCTTT CSANYGRKNTEAFF
many - TRBJ1-5 TRBV28 TGTGCCAGCAATCTTCGTAGGCAGGGCGGTCAGCCCCAGCATTTT CASNLRRQGGQPQHF
few TRBD1 TRBJ2-5 TRBV20-1 TGCAGTGCTCTCGGACAGGGGCAAGAGACCCAGTACTTC CSALGQGQETQYF
few - TRBJ1-5 TRBV6-1 TGTGCCAGCAGTGTTGCGGAGGGCAATCAGCCCCAGCATTTT CASSVAEGNQPQHF
- - TRBJ2-6 TRBV5-1 TGCGCCAGCAGCCGAAACCTACAGGGACCAGGATCTGGGGCCAACGTCCTGACTTTC CASSRNLQGPGSGANVLTF
many - TRBJ2-1 TRBV5-1 TGCGCCAGCAGCTTGGGCCAGGGGCACGGCGGCAATGAGCAGTTCTTC CASSLGQGHGGNEQFF
few - TRBJ1-2 TRBV6-1 TGTGCCAGCAGTGAGGTCGTAAACTATGGCTACACCTTC CASSEVVNYGYTF
- - TRBJ2-3 TRBV4-1 TGCGCCAGCAGCCTCGCGAGGGGGAGCACAGATACGCAGTATTTT CASSLARGSTDTQYF
many TRBD2 TRBJ2-1 TRBV5-1 TGCGCCAGCGGGGCTGGGACTAGAGCATACAATGAGCAGTTCTTC CASGAGTRAYNEQFF
few TRBD1 TRBJ2-1 TRBV11-3 TGTGCCAGCAGCTCCCGGGACAGGGGGCATAATGAGCAGTTCTTC CASSSRDRGHNEQFF
- TRBD2 TRBJ2-1 TRBV11-2 TGTGCCAGCAGCCACAGACCACCAGCGGGATTCCTTTCCTACAATGAGCAGTTCTTC CASSHRPPAGFLSYNEQFF
few - TRBJ1-5 TRBV12-3/TRBV12-4 TGTGCCAGCAGTCCCGACAGTCTTAGCAATCAGCCCCAGCATTTT CASSPDSLSNQPQHF
few - TRBJ2-3 TRBV12-3/TRBV12-4 TGTGCCAGCAGTCTCCGGGACGGTGGCCCAGATACGCAGTATTTT CASSLRDGGPDTQYF
many TRBD2 TRBJ2-1 TRBV6-2/TRBV6-3 TGTGCCAGCAGTTACCCTTCAAGCGGGAGGGTGGTTATAAATGAGCAGTTCTTC CASSYPSSGRVVINEQFF
few - TRBJ2-3 TRBV20-1 TGCAGTGCCCGGACTACTAACACAGATACGCAGTATTTT CSARTTNTDTQYF
many - TRBJ2-7 TRBV7-2 TGTGCCAGCAGCTTACGGGGGGCAGCCGAGCAGTACTTC CASSLRGAAEQYF
- - TRBJ2-2 TRBV3-1 TGTGCCAGCAGCCCACTCCCTCCACTGGGCGGGCGTTTCTCGAACACCGGGGAGCTGTTTTTT CASSPLPPLGGRFSNTGELFF
- - TRBJ2-5 TRBV28 TGTGCCAGCAGCCGGAGGGTTCAAGAGACCCAGTACTTC CASSRRVQETQYF
few - TRBJ1-5 TRBV6-2/TRBV6-3 TGTGCCAGCAGTTACGGCGAGGACAGACGACATAGCAATCAGCCCCAGCATTTT CASSYGEDRRHSNQPQHF
many - TRBJ2-1 TRBV10-3 TGTGCCATCAGTGAGGACTGGTCCCTTGATGAGCAGTTCTTC CAISEDWSLDEQFF
few TRBD2 TRBJ2-2 TRBV5-1 TGCGCCAGCAGCTTGACTAGCGGGAGGTATACCGGGGAGCTGTTTTTT CASSLTSGRYTGELFF
many - TRBJ2-1 TRBV12-3/TRBV12-4 TGTGCCAGCAATTCTCTACGACATAACTACAATGAGCAGTTCTTC CASNSLRHNYNEQFF
few - TRBJ1-2 TRBV7-9 TGTGCCAGCAGCTTAGTTCAGGGAATTGATGGCTACACCTTC CASSLVQGIDGYTF
many TRBD2 TRBJ2-4 TRBV20-1 TGCAGTGCTATGGGGCACTCCTTGGGCGGGAGGATCTACATTCAGTACTTC CSAMGHSLGGRIYIQYF
- - TRBJ2-3 TRBV5-5 TGTGCCAGCAGCTCACCTCGGACCCTGAGCACAGATACGCAGTATTTT CASSSPRTLSTDTQYF
many TRBD2 TRBJ2-1 TRBV12-3/TRBV12-4 TGTGCCAGCAGTCCCGCGGGACTAGTGGGCCTCAATGAGCAGTTCTTC CASSPAGLVGLNEQFF
many - TRBJ2-5 TRBV27 TGTGCCAGCAGTTCCCGGAACTACGGCGAATGGACCCAGTACTTC CASSSRNYGEWTQYF
- TRBD2 TRBJ2-1 TRBV10-3 TGTGCCATCAATGAGTTTGAAGCGGGAGGGAGATACAATGAGCAGTTCTTC CAINEFEAGGRYNEQFF
- - TRBJ2-3 TRBV12-3/TRBV12-4 TGTGCCAGCAGTTTATACCAGGGGACAGATACGCAGTATTTT CASSLYQGTDTQYF
many - TRBJ2-5 TRBV20-1 TGCAGTGCTCTAGCCGGGACCTTGGGGACCCAGTACTTC CSALAGTLGTQYF
many - TRBJ2-1 TRBV24-1 TGTGCCACCAGTGTAGGCGGGTCTTCCTACAATGAGCAGTTCTTC CATSVGGSSYNEQFF
- - TRBJ1-3 TRBV7-2 TGTGCCAGCACCAACCCACTCTCTGGAAACACCATATATTTT CASTNPLSGNTIYF
many TRBD2 TRBJ2-1 TRBV24-1 TGTGCCACCAGCCTAGCGGGAATACAGTTCTTC CATSLAGIQFF
many - TRBJ2-5 TRBV29-1 TGCAGCGCAAAAACCTTGGGCACCCAAGAGACCCAGTACTTC CSAKTLGTQETQYF
- - TRBJ2-5 TRBV7-6 TGTGCCAGCAGCTCCCAGGGAGGGGGTATCATTGAGACCCAGTACTTC CASSSQGGGIIETQYF
few - TRBJ2-2 TRBV7-9 TGTGCCAGCAGCTACAGGGAGCTGTTTTTT CASSYRELFF
many - TRBJ2-1 TRBV5-6 TGTGCCAGCAGCTTGTACAGTAACAATGAGCAGTTCTTC CASSLYSNNEQFF
few TRBD1 TRBJ2-7 TRBV5-1 TGCGCCAGCAGCTTGGCTGCAGGGGGCTACGAGCAGTACTTC CASSLAAGGYEQYF
many - TRBJ2-5 TRBV6-1 TGTGCCAGCAGCCTCTGGGGGAGCGCACAAGAGACCCAGTACTTC CASSLWGSAQETQYF
few TRBD2 TRBJ2-1 TRBV10-2 TGCGCCAGTGGAACTAGCGGGAGGACCCGGGGGGGCAATGAGCAGTTCTTC CASGTSGRTRGGNEQFF
many - TRBJ2-7 TRBV7-9 TGTGCCAGCAGCCCTAAACTAGATCCCCTGGGGGAGCAGTACTTC CASSPKLDPLGEQYF
many - TRBJ1-1 TRBV7-2 TGTGCCAGCAGCTTATTAGTGGGTTACACTGAAGCTTTCTTT CASSLLVGYTEAFF
- TRBD1 TRBJ2-1 TRBV19 TGTGCCAGTAGCATAGGACAGGGGTGGGGGAGGTCCTACAATGAGCAGTTCTTC CASSIGQGWGRSYNEQFF
- - TRBJ2-5 TRBV3-1 TGTGCCAGCGCCCGTCGGCTCTCGGGGAAAGAGACCCAGTACTTC CASARRLSGKETQYF
many - TRBJ1-4 TRBV19 TGTGCCAGTAGTCCCGGGACCCTCGTTGTTCGTCATGAAAAACTGTTTTTT CASSPGTLVVRHEKLFF
few TRBD2 TRBJ2-1 TRBV19 TGTGCCAGTAGTGCGGGACTAGTGGTGGAGCAGTTCTTC CASSAGLVVEQFF
many - TRBJ1-5 TRBV6-1 TGTGCCAGCAGTGGAGCAGGAAGCAATCAGCCCCAGCATTTT CASSGAGSNQPQHF
- - TRBJ2-2 TRBV9 TGTGCCAGCGAGGACGGATCGAACACCGGGGAGCTGTTTTTT CASEDGSNTGELFF
- - TRBJ1-1 TRBV6-1 TGTGCCAGCTCTTGGGCGGTGTACGCTGAAGCTTTCTTT CASSWAVYAEAFF
few TRBD2 TRBJ2-2 TRBV3-1 TGTGCCAGCAGCCAAGTAGCCGGGAGGTCCGGGGAGCTGTTTTTT CASSQVAGRSGELFF
many - TRBJ2-1 TRBV29-1 TGCAGCGTTTTATGGACCGACTTCAATGAGCAGTTCTTC CSVLWTDFNEQFF
many TRBD1 TRBJ1-1 TRBV5-5 TGTGCCAGCAGCTTCCGACAGGGTCAAACTGAAGCTTTCTTT CASSFRQGQTEAFF
many - TRBJ2-7 TRBV20-1 TGCAGTGCTAGACCTCGGGACACTCCCTACGAGCAGTACTTC CSARPRDTPYEQYF
many - TRBJ2-5 TRBV7-9 TGTGCCAGCAGCCCAGATAAAGAGACCCAGTACTTC CASSPDKETQYF
- - TRBJ2-1 TRBV2 TGTGCCAGCAGTGAGGCTGCGATGAATGAGCAGTTCTTC CASSEAAMNEQFF